A single T cell receptor beta chain is shown here with its context. The data were taken from a study of blood T cell repertoires in COVID-19. Data came from immunoSEQ multiplex PCR; TCRdb stores just in-frame clones and leaves some out. The profile shows 220,000 or so clones, around 83% of them singletons. CDR3 size: 16 residues. Per the germline V gene, CDR1 is ENHRY and CDR2 is SYGVKD. The ends were cut back, 2 bases at V and 0 bases at J, with 11 bases in the middle. Sequenced: peripheral blood. This TCR came from a man between 50 and 59 years old who had recovered from COVID-19. The chain combines TRBV10-3 with TRBJ2-1, with D possibly TRBD1 on 6 matching bases. In nucleotides, the CDR3 is TGTGCCATCAGTGAGCCAGGACAGAGCTCCTACAATGAGCAGTTCTTC. Translation gives CAISEPGQSSYNEQFF.